This record concerns one T cell receptor (beta chain) sequence. Its antigen is as yet unknown. The data were obtained in a study of T cells in localized non-small cell lung cancer. Notes on the study in general: Higher T cell density in the blood was associated with longer overall survival, whereas higher adjacent-lung clonality associated with shorter survival. Multi-region tumor sequencing was not done, so intratumor heterogeneity could not be excluded. Adjacent uninvolved lung tissue had the highest T cell clonality, exceeding tumor.

The CDR3 has 15 residues. Germline V gene data show CDR1 as MNHNS and CDR2 as SASEGT. V gave up 5 bases and J gave up 2 bases, with 16 bases separating them. The data were produced by immunoSEQ multiplex PCR, yet TCRdb's version contains in-frame clones alone and is incomplete. The sample consists of under 100,000 clones, more than 75% of them appearing once. The sequenced sample was peripheral blood, obtained before any cancer treatment. The genes are TRBV6-1 and TRBJ2-7, with D possibly being TRBD1 or TRBD2 (5 bases each). The receptor's source is a woman aged 40 to 75 with stage I squamous cell lung carcinoma. The CDR3 DNA is TGTGCCAGCAGTAAGAGTGGGGGACCTACCTACGAGCAGTACTTC. It specifies CASSKSGGPTYEQYF.